This T cell receptor (beta chain) is drawn from a study of CD8+ T cells in alopecia areata. Study in general: Roughly 6-10-week-old female C3H/HeJ mice were grafted with skin from spontaneously alopecic roughly 6-12-month-old C3H/HeJ graft donors.

Cells that came from pooled cutaneous lymph nodes were sorted using CD4, CD8alpha, NKG2D, NKG2ACE and other markers. Study outcomes and limitations: Resident alphabeta T-cell populations of normal skin are likewise subject to sequencing in scalp samples. An increase in clonality over normal scalp was evident in lesional scalp, especially alopecia totalis/universalis. Unlike in mice, where it was clearer, TCR sharing across patients was less clear, possibly HLA-related.

With regard to this clone: Its specificity is unknown. All gene names here are mouse names. Read sequence stops 4 residues before the CDR3 end, and the germline J gene provides the missing end. Different DNA sequences within this sample yield the same CDR3.

The V and J ends lost 3 bases and 6 bases, in that order; junction bases with no gene match: 1. Germline assignment: CDR1 NSQYPW and CDR2 LRSPGD (reference sequence). The CDR3 totals 15 residues. After isolation, RNA underwent reverse transcription to generate cDNA as the sequencing template. The method was immunoSEQ multiplex PCR; TCRdb's version includes in-frame clones alone and lacks a portion of them. The sample is made up of about 270,000 clones, none counted only once. The chain is built from TRBV1 and TRBJ2-1; 14 bases map to TRBD2. Sequencing was carried out using CD4+ T cells sorted from a lymph node. The origin of this receptor is a C3H/HeJ mouse with alopecia areata. For this mouse line, the MHC haplotype is H2-k. The CDR3 loop is CTCSAGLGGRAEQFF. CDR3 bases read: TGCACCTGCAGTGCGGGACTGGGGGGGCGTGCT.